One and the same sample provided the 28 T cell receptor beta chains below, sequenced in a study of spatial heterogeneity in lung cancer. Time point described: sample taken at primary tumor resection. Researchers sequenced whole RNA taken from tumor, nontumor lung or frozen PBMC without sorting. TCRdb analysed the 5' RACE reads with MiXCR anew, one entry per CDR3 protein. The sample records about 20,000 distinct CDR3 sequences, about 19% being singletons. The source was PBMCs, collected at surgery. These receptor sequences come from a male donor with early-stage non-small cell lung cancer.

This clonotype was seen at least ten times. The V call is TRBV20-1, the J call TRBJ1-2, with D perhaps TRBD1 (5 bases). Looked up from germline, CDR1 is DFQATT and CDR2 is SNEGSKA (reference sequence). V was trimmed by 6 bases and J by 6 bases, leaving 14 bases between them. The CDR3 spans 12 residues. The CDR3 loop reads CSALWGEDGYTF. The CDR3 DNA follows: TGCAGTGCCCTATGGGGGGAGGATGGCTACACCTTC.

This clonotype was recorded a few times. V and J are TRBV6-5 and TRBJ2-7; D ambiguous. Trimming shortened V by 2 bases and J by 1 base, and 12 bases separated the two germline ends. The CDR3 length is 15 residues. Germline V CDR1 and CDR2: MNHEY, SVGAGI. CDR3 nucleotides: TGTGCCAGCAGTTACCTAGGAAGTACGTCCTACGAGCAGTACTTC. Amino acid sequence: CASSYLGSTSYEQYF.

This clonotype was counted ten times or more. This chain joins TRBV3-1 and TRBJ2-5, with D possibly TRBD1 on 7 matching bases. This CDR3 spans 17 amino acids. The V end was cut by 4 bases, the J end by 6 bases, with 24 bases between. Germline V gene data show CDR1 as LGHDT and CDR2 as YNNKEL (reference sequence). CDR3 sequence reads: CASSLTRRDRLSQTQYF. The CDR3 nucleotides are TGTGCCAGCAGCCTCACAAGGAGGGACAGACTCTCCCAGACCCAGTACTTC.

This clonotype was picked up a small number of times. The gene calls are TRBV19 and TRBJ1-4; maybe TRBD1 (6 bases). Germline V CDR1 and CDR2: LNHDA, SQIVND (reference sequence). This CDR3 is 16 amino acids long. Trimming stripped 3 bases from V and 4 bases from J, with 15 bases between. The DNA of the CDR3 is TGTGCCAGTAGTATCCTACAGGGTGCCGTTAATGAAAAACTGTTTTTT. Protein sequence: CASSILQGAVNEKLFF.

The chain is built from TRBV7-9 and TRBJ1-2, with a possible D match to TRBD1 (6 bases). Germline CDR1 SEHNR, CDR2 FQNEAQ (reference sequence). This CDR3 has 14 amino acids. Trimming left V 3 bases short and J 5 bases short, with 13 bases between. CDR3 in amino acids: CASSLTGGNYGYTF. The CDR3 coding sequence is TGTGCCAGCAGCTTGACAGGCGGTAATTATGGCTACACCTTC. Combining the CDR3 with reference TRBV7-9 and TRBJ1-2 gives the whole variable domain DTGVSQNPRHKITKRGQNVTFRCDPISEHNRLYWYRQTLGQGPEFLTYFQNEAQLEKSRLLSDRFSAERPKGSFSTLEIQRTEQGDSAMYLCASSLTGGNYGYTFGSGTRLTVV.

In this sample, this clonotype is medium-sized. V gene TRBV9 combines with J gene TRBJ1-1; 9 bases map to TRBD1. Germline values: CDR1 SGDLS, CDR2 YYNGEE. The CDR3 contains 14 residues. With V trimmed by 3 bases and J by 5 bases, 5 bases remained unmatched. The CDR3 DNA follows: TGTGCCAGCAGCGAGGGACAGGGAAAGACTGAAGCTTTCTTT. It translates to CASSEGQGKTEAFF.

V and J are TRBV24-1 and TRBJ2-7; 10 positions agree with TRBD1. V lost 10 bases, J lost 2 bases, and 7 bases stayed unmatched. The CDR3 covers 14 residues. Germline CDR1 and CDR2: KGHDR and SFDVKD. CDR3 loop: CATLKGQGAYEQYF. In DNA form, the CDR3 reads TGTGCCACGCTCAAAGGACAGGGGGCCTACGAGCAGTACTTC.

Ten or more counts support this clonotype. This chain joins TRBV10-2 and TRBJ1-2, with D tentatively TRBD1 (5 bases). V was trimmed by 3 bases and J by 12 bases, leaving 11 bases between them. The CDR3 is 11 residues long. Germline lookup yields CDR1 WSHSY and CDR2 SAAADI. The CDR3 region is CASSELGTNTF. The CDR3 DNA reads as TGCGCCAGCAGTGAATTAGGGACCAACACCTTC.

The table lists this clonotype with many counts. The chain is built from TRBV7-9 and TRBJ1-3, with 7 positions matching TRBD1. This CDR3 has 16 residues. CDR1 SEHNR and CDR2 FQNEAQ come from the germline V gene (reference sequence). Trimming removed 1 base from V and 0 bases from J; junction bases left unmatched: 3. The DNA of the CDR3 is TGTGCCAGCAGCTTAGACAGGGGCCACTCTGGAAACACCATATATTTT. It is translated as CASSLDRGHSGNTIYF.

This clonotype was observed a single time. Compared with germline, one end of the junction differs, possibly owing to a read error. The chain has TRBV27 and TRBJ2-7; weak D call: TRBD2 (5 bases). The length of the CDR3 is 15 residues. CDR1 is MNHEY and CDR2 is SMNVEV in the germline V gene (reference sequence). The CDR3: CANSLYPEGLYEQYF. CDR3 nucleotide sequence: TGTGCCAACAGTTTATACCCCGAGGGATTGTACGAGCAGTACTTC.

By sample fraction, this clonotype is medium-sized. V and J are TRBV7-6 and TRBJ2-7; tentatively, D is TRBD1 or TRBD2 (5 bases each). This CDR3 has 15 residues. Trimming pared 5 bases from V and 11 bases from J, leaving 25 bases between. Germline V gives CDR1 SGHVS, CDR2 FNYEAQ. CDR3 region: CASSPYRGTRVAEYF. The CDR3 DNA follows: TGTGCCAGCAGCCCTTACCGGGGAACCAGGGTGGCTGAGTACTTC.

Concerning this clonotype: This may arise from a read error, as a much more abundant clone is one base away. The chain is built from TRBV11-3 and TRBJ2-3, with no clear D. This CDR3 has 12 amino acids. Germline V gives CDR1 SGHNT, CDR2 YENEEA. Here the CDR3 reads CARSLDGDTQYF. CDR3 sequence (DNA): TGTGCCAGAAGCTTAGATGGAGATACGCAGTATTTT. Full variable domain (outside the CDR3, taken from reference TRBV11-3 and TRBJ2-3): EAGVVQSPRYKIIEKKQPVAFWCNPISGHNTLYWYLQNLGQGPELLIRYENEEAVDDSQLPKDRFSAERLKGVDSTLKIQPAELGDSAVYLCARSLDGDTQYFGPGTRLTVL.

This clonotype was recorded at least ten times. CDR3 in amino acids: CASSKTGVNTEAFF. As DNA, the CDR3 is TGTGCCAGCAGCAAGACAGGGGTGAACACTGAAGCTTTCTTT. This chain uses TRBV11-2 with TRBJ1-1, with TRBD1 matching 8 bases. With 5 bases clipped from V and 0 bases from J, the junction kept 2 bases outside the gene matches. Germline loops: CDR1 SGHAT, CDR2 FQNNGV. The CDR3 has 14 residues.

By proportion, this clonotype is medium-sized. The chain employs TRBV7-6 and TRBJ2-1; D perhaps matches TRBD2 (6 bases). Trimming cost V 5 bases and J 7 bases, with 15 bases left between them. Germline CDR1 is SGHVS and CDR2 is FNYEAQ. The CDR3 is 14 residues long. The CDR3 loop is CASSQWSGGNEQFF. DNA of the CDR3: TGTGCCAGCAGCCAATGGTCCGGGGGAAATGAGCAGTTCTTC.

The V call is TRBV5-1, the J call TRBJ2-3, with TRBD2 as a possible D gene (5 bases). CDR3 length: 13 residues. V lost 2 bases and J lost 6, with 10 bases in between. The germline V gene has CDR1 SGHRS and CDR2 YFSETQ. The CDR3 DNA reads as TGCGCCAGCAGCTTCCCCGGGGAGGATACGCAGTATTTT. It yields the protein CASSFPGEDTQYF. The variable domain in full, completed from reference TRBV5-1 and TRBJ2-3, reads KAGVTQTPRYLIKTRGQQVTLSCSPISGHRSVSWYQQTPGQGLQFLFEYFSETQRNKGNFPGRFSGRQFSNSRSEMNVSTLELGDSALYLCASSFPGEDTQYFGPGTRLTVL.

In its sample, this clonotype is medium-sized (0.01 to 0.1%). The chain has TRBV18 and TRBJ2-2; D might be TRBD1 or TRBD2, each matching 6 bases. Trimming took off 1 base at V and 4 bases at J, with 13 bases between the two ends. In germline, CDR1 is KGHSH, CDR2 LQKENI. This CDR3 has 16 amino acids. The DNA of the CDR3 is TGTGCCAGCTCACCACGTAACAGGGAGGCCACCGGGGAGCTGTTTTTT. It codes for CASSPRNREATGELFF.

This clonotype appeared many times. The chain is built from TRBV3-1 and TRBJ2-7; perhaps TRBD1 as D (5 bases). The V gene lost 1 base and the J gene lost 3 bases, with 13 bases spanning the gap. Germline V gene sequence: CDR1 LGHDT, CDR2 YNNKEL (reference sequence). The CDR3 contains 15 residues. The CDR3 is CASSQASKGYYEQYF. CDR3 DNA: TGTGCCAGCAGCCAAGCCTCAAAGGGGTACTACGAGCAGTACTTC.

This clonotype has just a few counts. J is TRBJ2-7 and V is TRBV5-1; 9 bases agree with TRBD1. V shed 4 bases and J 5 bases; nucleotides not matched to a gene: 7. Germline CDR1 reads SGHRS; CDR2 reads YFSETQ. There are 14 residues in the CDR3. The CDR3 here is CASSPGQGTDEQYF. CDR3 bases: TGCGCCAGCAGCCCGGGACAGGGAACCGACGAGCAGTACTTC.

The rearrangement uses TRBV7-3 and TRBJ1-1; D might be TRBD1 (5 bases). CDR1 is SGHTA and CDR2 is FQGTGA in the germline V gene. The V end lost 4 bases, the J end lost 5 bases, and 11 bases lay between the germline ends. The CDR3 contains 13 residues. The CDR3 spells CASSSLGVTEAFF. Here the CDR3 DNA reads TGTGCCAGCAGCTCTTTAGGGGTGACTGAAGCTTTCTTT.

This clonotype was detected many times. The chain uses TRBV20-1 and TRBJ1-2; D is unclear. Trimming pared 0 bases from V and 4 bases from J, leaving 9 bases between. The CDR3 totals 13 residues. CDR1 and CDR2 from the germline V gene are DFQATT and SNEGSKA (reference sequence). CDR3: CSARDLGLYGYTF. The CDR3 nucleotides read TGCAGTGCTAGAGATCTAGGCCTCTATGGCTACACCTTC.

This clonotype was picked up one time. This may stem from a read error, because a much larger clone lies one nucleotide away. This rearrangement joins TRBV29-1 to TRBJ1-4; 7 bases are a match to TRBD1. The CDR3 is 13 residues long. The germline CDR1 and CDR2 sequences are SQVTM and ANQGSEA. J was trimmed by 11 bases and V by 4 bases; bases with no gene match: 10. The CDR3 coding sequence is TGCAGCGTTGCCGGGACAGTGGGCGAGAAACTGTTTTTT. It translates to CSVAGTVGEKLFF. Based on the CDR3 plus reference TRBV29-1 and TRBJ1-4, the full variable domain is SAVISQKPSRDICQRGTSLTIQCQVDSQVTMMFWYRQQPGQSLTLIATANQGSEATYESGFVIDKFPISRPNLTFSTLTVSNMSPEDSSIYLCSVAGTVGEKLFFGSGTQLSVL.

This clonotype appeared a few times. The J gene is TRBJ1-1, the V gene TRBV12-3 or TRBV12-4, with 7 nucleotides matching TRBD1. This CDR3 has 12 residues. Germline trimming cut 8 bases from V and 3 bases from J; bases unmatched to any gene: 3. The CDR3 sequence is CASGDRDTEAFF. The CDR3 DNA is TGTGCCAGCGGAGACAGGGACACTGAAGCTTTCTTT.

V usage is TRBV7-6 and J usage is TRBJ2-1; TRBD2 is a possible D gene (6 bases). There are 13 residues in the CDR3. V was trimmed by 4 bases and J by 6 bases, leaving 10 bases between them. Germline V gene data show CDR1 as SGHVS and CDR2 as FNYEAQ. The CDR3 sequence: CASSSREFNEQFF. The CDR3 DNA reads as TGTGCCAGCAGCTCCCGGGAGTTCAATGAGCAGTTCTTC.

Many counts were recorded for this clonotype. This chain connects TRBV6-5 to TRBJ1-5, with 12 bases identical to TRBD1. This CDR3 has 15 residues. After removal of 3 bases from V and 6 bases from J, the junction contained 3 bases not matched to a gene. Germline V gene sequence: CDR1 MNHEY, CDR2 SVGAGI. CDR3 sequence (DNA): TGTGCCAGCAGTTATGGGACAGGGGGCGGTCAGCCCCAGCATTTT. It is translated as CASSYGTGGGQPQHF.

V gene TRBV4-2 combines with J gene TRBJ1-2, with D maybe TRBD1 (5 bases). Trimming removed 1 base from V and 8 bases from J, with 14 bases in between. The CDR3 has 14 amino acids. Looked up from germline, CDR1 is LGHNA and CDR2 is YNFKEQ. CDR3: CASSQGVLGTGYTF. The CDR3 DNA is TGTGCCAGCAGCCAAGGCGTATTAGGGACGGGCTACACCTTC.

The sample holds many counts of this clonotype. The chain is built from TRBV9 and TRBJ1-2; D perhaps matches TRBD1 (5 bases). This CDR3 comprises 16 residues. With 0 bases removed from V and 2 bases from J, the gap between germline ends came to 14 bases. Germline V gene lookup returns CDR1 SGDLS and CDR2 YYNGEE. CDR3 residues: CASSVDIVQGNYGYTF. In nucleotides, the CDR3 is TGTGCCAGCAGCGTAGATATTGTGCAGGGAAACTATGGCTACACCTTC.

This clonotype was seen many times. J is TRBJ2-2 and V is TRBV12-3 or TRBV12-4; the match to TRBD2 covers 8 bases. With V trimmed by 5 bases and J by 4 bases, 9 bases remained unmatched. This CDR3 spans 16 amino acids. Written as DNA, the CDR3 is TGTGCCAGCAGTCCTCAGGCGGGGGGCCTCACCGGGGAGCTGTTTTTT. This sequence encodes CASSPQAGGLTGELFF.

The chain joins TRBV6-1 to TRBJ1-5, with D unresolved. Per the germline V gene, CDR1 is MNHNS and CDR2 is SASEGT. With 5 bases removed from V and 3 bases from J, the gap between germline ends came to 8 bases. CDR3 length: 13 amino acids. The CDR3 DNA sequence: TGTGCCAGCAGTACAAGACACAATCAGCCCCAGCATTTT. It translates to CASSTRHNQPQHF.